Listed here are 20 T cell receptor beta chains from one sample, sequenced in a study of T cells in localized non-small cell lung cancer. Profiling relied on immunoSEQ multiplex PCR, and the TCRdb table lists in-frame clones only, not all of them. The profile shows approximately 89,000 clones, roughly 75% of them singletons. The sample here was PBMCs, taken before any cancer treatment. The receptors were sampled from a man aged 35-75 years with stage II squamous cell lung carcinoma.

The chain uses TRBV5-6 and TRBJ2-5, with 9 bases identical to TRBD1. The CDR3 consists of 15 residues. The V and J ends lost 4 bases and 7 bases, in that order; junction bases with no gene match: 11. Germline V lookup: CDR1 SGHDT, CDR2 YYEEEE. DNA of the CDR3: TGTGCCAGCAGCCCCGGACAGGGGATCGTCAGGACCCAGTACTTC. Protein: CASSPGQGIVRTQYF.

This clone was detected many times. This sequence joins TRBV27 and TRBJ1-5; D remains ambiguous. The V and J ends lost 3 bases and 0 bases respectively, with 6 bases between them. This CDR3 is 14 amino acids long. CDR1 is MNHEY and CDR2 is SMNVEV in the germline V gene (reference sequence). The CDR3 DNA is TGTGCCAGCAGTTTTCTGGGTAGCAATCAGCCCCAGCATTTT. It encodes CASSFLGSNQPQHF.

The chain couples TRBV6-5 to TRBJ1-4; D gene uncertain. The CDR3 length is 14 residues. V gave up 4 bases and J gave up 8 bases, with 14 bases separating them. Germline V gene data show CDR1 as MNHEY and CDR2 as SVGAGI. CDR3 sequence (DNA): TGTGCCAGCAGTTTAACCGGCCGCGGGGAAAAACTGTTTTTT. Protein sequence: CASSLTGRGEKLFF.

The chain uses TRBV30 and TRBJ1-1, with D maybe TRBD1 (5 bases). Germline CDR1 reads GTSNPN; CDR2 reads SVGIG (reference sequence). Trimming stripped 4 bases from V and 1 base from J, with 19 bases between. This CDR3 has 16 residues. The CDR3 DNA reads TGTGCCTGGAACTCAATTGGACGGGGGAGGAACACTGAAGCTTTCTTT. It is translated as CAWNSIGRGRNTEAFF. Drawing the rest from reference TRBV30 and TRBJ1-1, the complete variable domain is SQTIHQWPATLVQPVGSPLSLECTVEGTSNPNLYWYRQAAGRGLQLLFYSVGIGQISSEVPQNLSASRPQDRQFILSSKKLLLSDSGFYLCAWNSIGRGRNTEAFFGQGTRLTVV.

The J gene is TRBJ1-1, the V gene TRBV6-5, with D possibly being TRBD1 (5 bases). With 2 bases removed from V and 5 bases from J, the gap between germline ends came to 15 bases. The V gene's germline CDR1 is MNHEY and CDR2 SVGAGI. CDR3 length: 15 amino acids. The CDR3 DNA reads as TGTGCCAGCAGTTACATCCAGGGTGGGGGAACTGAAGCTTTCTTT. Residues: CASSYIQGGGTEAFF.

V is TRBV15 and J is TRBJ2-7, with D tentatively TRBD1 or TRBD2 (5 bases each). Trimming took off 0 bases at V and 2 bases at J, with 14 bases between the two ends. The CDR3 is made up of 16 amino acids. Germline CDR1 and CDR2: LNHNV and YYDKDF (reference sequence). The CDR3 region is CATSREMAGRPYEQYF. The CDR3 nucleotides are TGTGCCACCAGCAGAGAGATGGCAGGGAGACCCTACGAGCAGTACTTC.

The rearrangement joins TRBV11-2 to TRBJ2-1, with a weak D call TRBD2 (6 bases). CDR3 length equals 15 residues. The V end lost 0 bases, the J end lost 6 bases, and 12 bases lay between the germline ends. The germline gives CDR1 SGHAT, CDR2 FQNNGV. CDR3 loop: CASSLDRGLTNEQFF. The CDR3, as DNA: TGTGCCAGCAGCTTAGATCGCGGACTAACCAATGAGCAGTTCTTC. Combining the CDR3 with reference TRBV11-2 and TRBJ2-1 gives the whole variable domain EAGVAQSPRYKIIEKRQSVAFWCNPISGHATLYWYQQILGQGPKLLIQFQNNGVVDDSQLPKDRFSAERLKGVDSTLKIQPAKLEDSAVYLCASSLDRGLTNEQFFGPGTRLTVL.

This chain uses TRBV5-1 with TRBJ2-6; D not resolved. The CDR3 runs 13 residues. V was cut by 7 bases and J by 0 bases, with 5 bases left in between. Germline assignment: CDR1 SGHRS and CDR2 YFSETQ. The DNA for the CDR3 is TGCGCCAGCCGCAGCTCTGGGGCCAACGTCCTGACTTTC. This encodes CASRSSGANVLTF.

This chain links TRBV27 with TRBJ1-2, with TRBD1 matching over 7 bases. From germline, CDR1 is MNHEY and CDR2 SMNVEV (reference sequence). Trimming took 4 bases from V and 4 from J; bases not matched to a gene: 9. The CDR3 length is 15 residues. The CDR3 sequence: CASSYTGENIYGYTF. CDR3 sequence (DNA): TGTGCCAGCAGTTATACAGGGGAAAATATCTATGGCTACACCTTC.

The J gene is TRBJ1-1, the V gene TRBV5-1; 11 nucleotides match TRBD1. The V and J ends lost 7 bases and 0 bases, in that order; junction bases with no gene match: 2. The CDR3 is 14 amino acids. CDR1 and CDR2 (germline): SGHRS, YFSETQ. CDR3 in amino acids: CASRDRGLNTEAFF. Here the CDR3 DNA reads TGCGCCAGCCGGGACAGGGGGTTGAACACTGAAGCTTTCTTT.

This clone has only one observation. The chain carries TRBV6-1 and TRBJ2-7, with 8 bases lining up with TRBD2. CDR3 size: 14 residues. CDR1 is MNHNS and CDR2 is SASEGT in the germline V gene. The ends lost 2 bases at V and 2 bases at J; junction bases unmatched: 2. The CDR3 region has the DNA TGTGCCAGCAGTGAACTAGCGGGCACCTACGAGCAGTACTTC. It translates to CASSELAGTYEQYF.

This clone was seen a handful of times. The chain links TRBV2 to TRBJ2-2, with D possibly being TRBD2 (5 bases). The CDR3 runs to 17 residues. CDR1 and CDR2 (germline): SNHLY, FYNNEI. V was pared by 4 bases and J by 6 bases, with 21 bases between. The CDR3 bases are TGTGCCAGCAGTGGGACCGGAGGACTCCGATTACCCGGGGAGCTGTTTTTT. This gives the protein CASSGTGGLRLPGELFF.

The chain carries TRBV5-6 and TRBJ2-5; 12 bases line up with TRBD2. Germline V gene sequence: CDR1 SGHDT, CDR2 YYEEEE. The CDR3 contains 16 residues. V was pared by 3 bases and J by 1 base, with 4 bases of the junction left unmatched. CDR3 sequence (DNA): TGTGCCAGCAGCTGGAGACTAGCGGGGGCCCAAGAGACCCAGTACTTC. Protein sequence: CASSWRLAGAQETQYF.

The chain has TRBV5-5 and TRBJ2-7, with D hard to call. Germline V CDR1 and CDR2: SGHKS, YYEKEE (reference sequence). V was clipped by 4 bases and J by 0 bases, with 11 bases between them. The CDR3 runs to 14 residues. CDR3 amino acids: CASSQMISSYEQYF. The CDR3 coding sequence is TGTGCCAGCAGCCAAATGATCAGCTCCTACGAGCAGTACTTC.

The V gene is TRBV19, the J gene TRBJ1-5, with 7 bases that match TRBD1. With V trimmed by 7 bases and J by 0 bases, 12 bases remained unmatched. The CDR3 length is 17 residues. The germline gives CDR1 LNHDA, CDR2 SQIVND (reference sequence). This CDR3 reads CASTPRQGGSSNQPQHF. CDR3 nucleotides: TGTGCCAGTACCCCGAGGCAAGGGGGCAGTAGCAATCAGCCCCAGCATTTT.

The J gene is TRBJ1-2, the V gene TRBV28; D gene uncertain. CDR3 length: 12 residues. The germline gives CDR1 MDHEN, CDR2 SYDVKM. The V and J ends lost 2 bases and 4 bases respectively, with 5 bases between them. CDR3 sequence: CASSLVSYGYTF. CDR3 nucleotide sequence: TGTGCCAGCAGTTTAGTTTCCTATGGCTACACCTTC.

V usage is TRBV4-3 and J usage is TRBJ2-7; TRBD2 matches 9 bases. This CDR3 contains 16 residues. Per germline, CDR1 LGHNA and CDR2 YSLEER. The junction had 6 bases not matched to a gene; V was cut back by 0 bases and J by 3 bases. CDR3 in DNA: TGCGCCAGCAGCCAAGATCTGCGGGGGGGAAACTACGAGCAGTACTTC. Its translation is CASSQDLRGGNYEQYF.

The V and J genes are TRBV4-3 and TRBJ1-2; no firm D call. Germline V gene lookup returns CDR1 LGHNA and CDR2 YSLEER. The V end was cut by 0 bases, the J end by 5 bases, with 10 bases between. The CDR3 runs 14 residues. In nucleotides, the CDR3 is TGCGCCAGCAGCCAAGATTTGGTTGCGTATGGCTACACCTTC. Its translation is CASSQDLVAYGYTF.

This chain uses TRBV14 with TRBJ1-2; D is unresolved. The V end was cut by 0 bases, the J end by 2 bases, with 10 bases between. The CDR3 is made up of 15 amino acids. CDR1 SGHDN and CDR2 FVKESK come from the germline V gene. For the CDR3, the DNA is TGTGCCAGCAGCCAAGATCGTAGACTAAACTATGGCTACACCTTC. Amino acid sequence: CASSQDRRLNYGYTF.

This sequence joins TRBV4-3 and TRBJ1-4; 7 nucleotides line up with TRBD1. V trimming: 0 bases; J trimming: 0 bases; junction bases outside the gene matches: 7. The length of the CDR3 is 18 residues. CDR1 and CDR2 from the germline V gene are LGHNA and YSLEER. The CDR3 reads CASSQDLGGLSTNEKLFF. The CDR3 DNA sequence: TGCGCCAGCAGCCAAGATTTAGGGGGCCTATCAACTAATGAAAAACTGTTTTTT.